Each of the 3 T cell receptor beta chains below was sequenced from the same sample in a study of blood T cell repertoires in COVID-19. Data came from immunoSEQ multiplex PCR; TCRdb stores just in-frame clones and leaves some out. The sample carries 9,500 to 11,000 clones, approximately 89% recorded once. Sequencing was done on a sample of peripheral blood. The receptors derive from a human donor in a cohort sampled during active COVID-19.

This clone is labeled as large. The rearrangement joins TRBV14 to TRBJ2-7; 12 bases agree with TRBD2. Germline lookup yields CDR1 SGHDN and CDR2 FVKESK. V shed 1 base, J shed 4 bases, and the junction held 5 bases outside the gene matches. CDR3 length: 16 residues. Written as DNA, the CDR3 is TGTGCCAGCAGCCAAGGGACTAGCGGGGCCTCATACGAGCAGTACTTC. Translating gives CASSQGTSGASYEQYF.

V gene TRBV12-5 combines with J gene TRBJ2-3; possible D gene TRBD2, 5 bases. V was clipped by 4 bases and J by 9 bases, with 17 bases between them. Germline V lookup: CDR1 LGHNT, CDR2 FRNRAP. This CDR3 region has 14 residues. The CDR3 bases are TGTGCTAGTGGTTGTCCCGACCGGAGGAACACGCAGTATTTT. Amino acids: CASGCPDRRNTQYF.

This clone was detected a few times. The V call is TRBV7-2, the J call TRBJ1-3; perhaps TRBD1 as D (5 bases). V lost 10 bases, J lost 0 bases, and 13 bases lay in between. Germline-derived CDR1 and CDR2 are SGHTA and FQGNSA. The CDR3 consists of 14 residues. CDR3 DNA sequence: TGTGCCACCAAAGGGGCATACTCTGGAAACACCATATATTTT. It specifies CATKGAYSGNTIYF.